One and the same sample provided the 16 T cell receptor beta chains below, sequenced in a study of blood T cells in healthy people across ages (dated by TCRdb to about 2015). The method behind the library was 5' RACE. Sequencing took place on an Illumina HiSeq 2500. A second PCR of about 6 to 11 cycles was performed with a sample-barcoded 5' primer and a J-beta primer mix. The raw public reads went through TCRdb reprocessing: fastp at Q25, MiXCR clone calling, in-frame beta chains kept. Rows with a matching CDR3 protein are joined into one entry that keeps the most common DNA and genes. This sample comprises 1.4 million to 1.5 million distinct CDR3 sequences, 42% of them detected only once. The ten biggest clones cover 7% to 9% of the sample. The sample comprised blood. All receptors come from a woman under 30 in good health.

The chain carries TRBV2 and TRBJ2-5, with D tentatively TRBD2 (5 bases). V lost 5 bases, J lost 9 bases, and 13 bases lay in between. The germline V gene has CDR1 SNHLY and CDR2 FYNNEI. There are 12 residues in the CDR3. CDR3 amino acids: CASSLLELPQYF. The CDR3 DNA reads as TGTGCCAGCAGTCTACTAGAGCTGCCCCAGTACTTC.

There are a few counts of this clonotype. V is TRBV15 and J is TRBJ2-1; no firm D call. Germline V CDR1 and CDR2: LNHNV, YYDKDF (reference sequence). CDR3 size: 12 residues. Trimming stripped 10 bases from V and 3 bases from J, with 10 bases between. The CDR3: CAIGLGYNEQFF. DNA of the CDR3: TGTGCCATCGGCTTGGGCTACAATGAGCAGTTCTTC.

This clonotype was seen a handful of times. The J gene is TRBJ2-4, the V gene TRBV6-1; no definite D call. CDR1 and CDR2 (germline): MNHNS, SASEGT. The CDR3 loop spans 13 amino acids. The V end was cut by 5 bases, the J end by 9 bases, with 14 bases between. The CDR3 loop reads CASSQGRFGIQYF. Written as DNA, the CDR3 is TGTGCCAGCAGTCAAGGGCGCTTCGGCATTCAGTACTTC.

The chain links TRBV29-1 to TRBJ2-3; 7 bases fit TRBD2. The CDR3 runs 12 residues. After removal of 3 bases from V and 7 bases from J, the junction contained 4 bases not matched to a gene. The germline V gene encodes CDR1 SQVTM and CDR2 ANQGSEA. CDR3 nucleotides: TGCAGCGTTGAGGGGGGAGGGAATACGCAGTATTTT. It is translated as CSVEGGGNTQYF.

The gene calls are TRBV20-1 and TRBJ2-7, with unresolved D. V was clipped by 3 bases and J by 7 bases, with 16 bases between them. This CDR3 spans 13 amino acids. Germline loops: CDR1 DFQATT, CDR2 SNEGSKA (reference sequence). This CDR3 is CSASSAAYNEQYF. For the CDR3, the DNA is TGCAGTGCTAGTTCCGCTGCCTACAATGAGCAGTACTTC.

V usage is TRBV29-1 and J usage is TRBJ2-1; 15 nucleotides line up with TRBD2. The CDR3 is made up of 19 amino acids. Trimming at V came to 6 bases and at J to 6 bases, leaving 18 bases not matched to a gene. The germline CDR1 and CDR2 sequences are SQVTM and ANQGSEA. The CDR3 nucleotides are TGCAGCGTCTCCCCCGGGACTAGCGGGAGGTCACTTAGGGGCAATGAGCAGTTCTTC. Translation gives CSVSPGTSGRSLRGNEQFF.

The V call is TRBV20-1, the J call TRBJ2-7; TRBD1 aligns across 7 bases. Germline CDR1 reads DFQATT; CDR2 reads SNEGSKA (reference sequence). The CDR3 consists of 14 residues. V gave up 5 bases and J gave up 2 bases; unmatched junction bases: 9. CDR3 DNA sequence: TGCAGTGCTCCCTCTCCCGGGACAGCCTACGAGCAGTACTTC. Encoded protein: CSAPSPGTAYEQYF.

This clonotype came up a few times. This rearrangement joins TRBV24-1 to TRBJ2-1, with TRBD1 identical over 7 bases. CDR3 size: 13 residues. CDR1 and CDR2 from the germline V gene are KGHDR and SFDVKD. V was clipped by 3 bases and J by 9 bases; unmatched bases: 4. CDR3 sequence: CATSDPDRPEQFF. DNA of the CDR3: TGTGCCACCAGTGATCCGGACAGGCCTGAGCAGTTCTTC.

This clonotype was picked up many times. The V and J genes are TRBV10-3 and TRBJ2-1; 13 bases align to TRBD2. Germline CDR1 and CDR2: ENHRY and SYGVKD. The CDR3 consists of 16 residues. With 8 bases clipped from V and 5 bases from J, the junction kept 9 bases outside the gene matches. The CDR3 is CAIGLAGEGVDNEQFF. In nucleotides, the CDR3 is TGTGCCATCGGACTAGCGGGAGAGGGGGTTGACAATGAGCAGTTCTTC.

This clonotype was detected a few times. J is TRBJ2-4 and V is TRBV9, with 10 bases identical to TRBD2. Gene TRBJ2-7 matches the end of the DNA better, so the J call may be wrong. The germline V gene encodes CDR1 SGDLS and CDR2 YYNGEE. CDR3 length equals 16 residues. Here the CDR3 reads CAVSGGASGDYYEQYF. The DNA for the CDR3 is TGTGCCGTAAGCGGGGGGGCTAGCGGGGATTACTACGAGCAGTACTTC.

This clonotype was observed a few times. Written as DNA, the CDR3 is TGTGCCAGCAGCCAAGATATGCGCATCACAGATACGCAGTATTTT. Translating gives CASSQDMRITDTQYF. The chain is built from TRBV3-1 and TRBJ2-3, with D unresolved. CDR3 length equals 15 residues. The V end lost 0 bases, the J end lost 2 bases, and 9 bases lay between the germline ends. CDR1 is LGHDT, CDR2 YNNKEL, per germline (reference sequence).

This clonotype was observed a few times. This chain joins TRBV7-2 and TRBJ2-1; weak D call: TRBD1 (6 bases). The CDR3 extends over 16 amino acids. V was pared by 1 base and J by 8 bases, with 18 bases between. Germline V gene data show CDR1 as SGHTA and CDR2 as FQGNSA. CDR3 in amino acids: CASSLVTGRPLHEQFF. As DNA, the CDR3 is TGTGCCAGCAGCTTAGTGACAGGTCGGCCCCTCCATGAGCAGTTCTTC.

This clonotype was seen repeatedly, ten times or more. V gene TRBV29-1 combines with J gene TRBJ2-5; D possibly uses TRBD1 or TRBD2 (6 bases each). Germline CDR1 is SQVTM and CDR2 is ANQGSEA. This CDR3 has 12 residues. V was clipped by 7 bases and J by 4 bases, with 13 bases between them. CDR3 nucleotides: TGCAGCGCACCACAGGGAGGAGAGACCCAGTACTTC. Residues: CSAPQGGETQYF.

The V and J genes are TRBV6-2 or TRBV6-3 and TRBJ2-7; D remains ambiguous. Germline V lookup: CDR1 MNHEY, CDR2 SVGEGT. Deletions cut 6 bases from V and 4 bases from J, with 16 bases between. CDR3 length: 14 residues. As DNA, the CDR3 is TGTGCCAGCAGCTCTCCCGGACGGCTTTACGAGCAGTACTTC. This translates into CASSSPGRLYEQYF.

This clonotype was picked up many times. This sequence joins TRBV4-1 and TRBJ2-5, with 8 bases identical to TRBD2. With V trimmed by 1 base and J by 3 bases, 7 bases remained unmatched. Per germline, CDR1 MGHRA and CDR2 YSYEKL. CDR3 length equals 16 residues. DNA of the CDR3: TGCGCCAGCAGCCAAGGAATCCCGGGAGGGGAAGAGACCCAGTACTTC. Translation: CASSQGIPGGEETQYF.

The chain joins TRBV27 to TRBJ1-6; D not certain. This CDR3 contains 13 residues. Germline-derived CDR1 and CDR2 are MNHEY and SMNVEV (reference sequence). V dropped 6 bases and J dropped 7 bases, with 10 bases sitting between them. The DNA for the CDR3 is TGTGCCAGCAGCGATACGAGAAATTCACCCCTCCACTTT. This sequence encodes CASSDTRNSPLHF.